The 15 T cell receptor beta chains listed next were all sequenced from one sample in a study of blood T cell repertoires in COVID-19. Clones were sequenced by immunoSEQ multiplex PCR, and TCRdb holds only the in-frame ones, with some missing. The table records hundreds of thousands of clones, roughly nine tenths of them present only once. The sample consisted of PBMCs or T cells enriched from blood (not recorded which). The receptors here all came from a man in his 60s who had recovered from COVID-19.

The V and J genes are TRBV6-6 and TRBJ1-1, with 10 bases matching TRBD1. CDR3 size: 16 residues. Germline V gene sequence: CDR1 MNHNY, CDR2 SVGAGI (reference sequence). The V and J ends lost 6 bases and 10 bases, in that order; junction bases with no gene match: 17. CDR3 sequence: CASSRDTTGGLRAAFF. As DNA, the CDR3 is TGTGCCAGCAGCCGCGATACGACAGGGGGCCTACGGGCAGCTTTCTTT.

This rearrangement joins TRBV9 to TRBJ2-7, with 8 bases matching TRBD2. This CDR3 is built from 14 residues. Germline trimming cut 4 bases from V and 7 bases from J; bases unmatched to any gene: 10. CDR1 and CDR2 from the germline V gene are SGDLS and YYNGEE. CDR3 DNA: TGTGCCAGCAGCAATCTAGCGGGCGGGGGGGAGCAGTACTTC. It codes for CASSNLAGGGEQYF.

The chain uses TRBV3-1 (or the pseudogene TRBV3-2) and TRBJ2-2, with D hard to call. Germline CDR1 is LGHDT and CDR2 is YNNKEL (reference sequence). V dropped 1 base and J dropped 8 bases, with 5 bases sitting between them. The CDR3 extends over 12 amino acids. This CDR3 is CASSQVLGELFF. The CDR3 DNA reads TGTGCCAGCAGCCAAGTACTAGGGGAGCTGTTTTTT.

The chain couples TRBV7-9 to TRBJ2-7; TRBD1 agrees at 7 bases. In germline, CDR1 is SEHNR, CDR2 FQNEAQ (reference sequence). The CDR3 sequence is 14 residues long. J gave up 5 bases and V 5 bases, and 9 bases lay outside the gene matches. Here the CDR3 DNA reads TGTGCCAGCAGCATAAGGGCTACAGGGGACGAGCAGTACTTC. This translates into CASSIRATGDEQYF.

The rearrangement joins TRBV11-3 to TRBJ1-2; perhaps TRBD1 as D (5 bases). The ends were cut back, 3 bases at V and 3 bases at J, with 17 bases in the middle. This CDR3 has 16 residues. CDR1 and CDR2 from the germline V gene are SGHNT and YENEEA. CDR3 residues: CASSFANGAAYYGYTF. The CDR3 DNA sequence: TGTGCCAGCAGCTTCGCTAATGGGGCGGCTTACTATGGCTACACCTTC.

The CDR3 region is CASSQGIYTDTQYF. In DNA form, the CDR3 reads TGTGCCAGCTCCCAGGGTATCTACACAGATACGCAGTATTTT. The chain recombines TRBV3-1 (or the pseudogene TRBV3-2) with TRBJ2-3; D is possibly TRBD1 (5 bases). Germline CDR1 is LGHDT and CDR2 is YNNKEL (reference sequence). Trimming removed 8 bases at V and 2 bases at J, with 14 bases between. The CDR3 is 14 amino acids.

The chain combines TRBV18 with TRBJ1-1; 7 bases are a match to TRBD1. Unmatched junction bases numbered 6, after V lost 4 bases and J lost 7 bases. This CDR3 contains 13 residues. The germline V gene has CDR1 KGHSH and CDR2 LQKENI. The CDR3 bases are TGTGCCAGCTCACGGAAACAGGGGTATGAAGCTTTCTTT. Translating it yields CASSRKQGYEAFF.

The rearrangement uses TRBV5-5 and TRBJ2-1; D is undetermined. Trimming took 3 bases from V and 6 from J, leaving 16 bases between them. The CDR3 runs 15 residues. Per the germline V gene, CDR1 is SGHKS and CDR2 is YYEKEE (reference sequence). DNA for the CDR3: TGTGCCAGCAGCTGGCAACTTGCTAGTAGCAATGAGCAGTTCTTC. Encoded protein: CASSWQLASSNEQFF.

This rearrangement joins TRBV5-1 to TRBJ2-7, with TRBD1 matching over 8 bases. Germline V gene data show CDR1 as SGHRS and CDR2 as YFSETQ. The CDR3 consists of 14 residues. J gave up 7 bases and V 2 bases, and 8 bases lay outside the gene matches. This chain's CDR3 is CASSFRDRSAEQYF. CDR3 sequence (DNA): TGCGCCAGCAGCTTTCGGGACAGGTCGGCTGAGCAGTACTTC.

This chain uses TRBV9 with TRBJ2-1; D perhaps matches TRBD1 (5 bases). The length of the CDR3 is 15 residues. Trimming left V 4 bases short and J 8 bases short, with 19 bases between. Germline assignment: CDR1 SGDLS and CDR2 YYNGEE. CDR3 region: CASSWLEQGVHEQFF. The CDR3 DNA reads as TGTGCCAGCAGCTGGCTAGAACAAGGGGTGCATGAGCAGTTCTTC.

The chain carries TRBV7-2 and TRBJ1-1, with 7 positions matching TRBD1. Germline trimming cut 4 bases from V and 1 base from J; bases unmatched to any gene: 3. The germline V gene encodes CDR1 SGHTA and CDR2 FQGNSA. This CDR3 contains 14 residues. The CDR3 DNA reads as TGTGCCAGCAGCTCAGGACAGGCGAACACTGAAGCTTTCTTT. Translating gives CASSSGQANTEAFF.

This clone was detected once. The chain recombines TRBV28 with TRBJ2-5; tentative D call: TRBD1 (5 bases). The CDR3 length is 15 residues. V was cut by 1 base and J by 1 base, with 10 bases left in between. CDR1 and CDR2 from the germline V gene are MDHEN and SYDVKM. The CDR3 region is CASSLLAGSQETQYF. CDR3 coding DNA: TGTGCCAGCAGTTTATTGGCAGGGTCCCAAGAGACCCAGTACTTC.

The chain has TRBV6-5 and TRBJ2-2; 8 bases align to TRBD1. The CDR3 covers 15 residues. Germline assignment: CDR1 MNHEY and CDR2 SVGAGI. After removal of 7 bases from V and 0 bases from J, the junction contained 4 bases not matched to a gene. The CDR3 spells CASIQGQANTGELFF. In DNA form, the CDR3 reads TGTGCCAGCATCCAGGGACAGGCGAACACCGGGGAGCTGTTTTTT.

This CDR3 reads CASSPHRGSTEAFF. CDR3 bases: TGTGCCAGCAGCCCCCACAGGGGATCCACTGAAGCTTTCTTT. The J gene is TRBJ1-1, the V gene TRBV9; 7 nucleotides match TRBD1. Germline values: CDR1 SGDLS, CDR2 YYNGEE. The CDR3 is 14 residues long. The V gene end was trimmed by 4 bases and the J gene end by 4 bases; junction bases not matched to a gene: 7.

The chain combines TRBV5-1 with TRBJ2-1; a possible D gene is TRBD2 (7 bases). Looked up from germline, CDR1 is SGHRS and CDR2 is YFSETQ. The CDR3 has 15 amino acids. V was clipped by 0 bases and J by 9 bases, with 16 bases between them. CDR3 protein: CASSLARGGGPEQFF. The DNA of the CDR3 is TGCGCCAGCAGCTTGGCGAGAGGGGGGGGCCCTGAGCAGTTCTTC.